This T cell receptor (beta chain) came from a study of T-cell memory formation after mild COVID-19. This clonotype showed up just a few times. Its target is not known. TCRdb re-analysed the 5' RACE reads in MiXCR, keeping a single row per CDR3 protein. Of more than 250,000 distinct CDR3 sequences in the sample, 18% were seen once. Regarding the study as a whole: Pre-infection memory carried some responding clones, suggesting that cross-reactive memory joined.

Germline CDR1 and CDR2: SGHVS and FNYEAQ. This CDR3 is 15 amino acids long. The germline V and J ends were trimmed by 1 base and 2 bases, with 9 bases remaining between them. This rearrangement joins TRBV7-6 to TRBJ1-3, with D unresolved. This receptor was taken from a man younger than 35 who had mild COVID-19 (a few samples of this study predate the infection). Cell type and time point are not known. Sample: PBMCs or a T cell subset sorted from them (not recorded which). Here the CDR3 reads CASSLGAGPGNTIYF. Written as DNA, the CDR3 is TGTGCCAGCAGCTTAGGAGCCGGCCCTGGAAACACCATATATTTT.